This is a list of T cell receptor beta chains from one sample in a study of cytomegalovirus exposure and HLA in healthy donors. Libraries were prepared by immunoSEQ multiplex PCR; TCRdb keeps only in-frame clonotypes and omits some of them. The sample has 110,000 or so clones, 82% seen once; the top ten hold 2% to 3%. The sample comprised PBMCs. Every receptor here comes from a woman aged 18-29 years in good health and CMV-seronegative. The CDR3 runs from the conserved cysteine through the conserved F or W. D genes are given only for firm matches. Expanded clones are given a class, and other clones once, few, many or no size at all.

>-|TRBV2|TRBJ2-3|-
TGTGCCAGCAGTCGACAGACAGTCACAGATACGCAGTATTTT
CASSRQTVTDTQYF
>-|TRBV9|TRBJ1-1|-
TGTGCCAGCAGCCCCCGGGGGGACACTGAAGCTTTCTTT
CASSPRGDTEAFF
>-|TRBV29-1|TRBJ1-2|-
TGCAGCGTACTGGTTAACTATGGCTACACCTTC
CSVLVNYGYTF
>once|TRBV4-1|TRBJ2-3|-
TGCGCCAGCAGCCAAGATCCTCGAGCCCCAGATACGCAGTATTTT
CASSQDPRAPDTQYF
>-|TRBV2|TRBJ2-4|-
TGTGCCAGCACCCCTGGAGGGTTAGCCAAAAACATTCAGTACTTC
CASTPGGLAKNIQYF
>few|TRBV5-1|TRBJ1-1|TRBD1
TGCGCCAGCAGCTTGAGCACCGACAGGGGACCTGAAGCTTTCTTT
CASSLSTDRGPEAFF
>few|TRBV28|TRBJ2-4|-
TGTGCCAGCAGTTTATGGTTGTCAGGGACCAAAAACATTCAGTACTTC
CASSLWLSGTKNIQYF
>once|TRBV18|TRBJ1-1|-
TGTGCCAGCTCACCAGACAGAGGGAACACTGAAGCTTTCTTT
CASSPDRGNTEAFF
>-|TRBV2|TRBJ1-4|-
TGTGCCAGCATCAATAGGGGTTCTAATGAAAAACTGTTTTTT
CASINRGSNEKLFF
>-|TRBV7-9|TRBJ2-3|TRBD2
TGTGCCAGCAGCTCCCCTTGGACTAGCGGGACAGATACGCAGTATTTT
CASSSPWTSGTDTQYF
>-|TRBV11-3|TRBJ1-2|-
TGTGCCAGCAGCTTAGAGGGAGGGAGCCATGGCTACACCTTC
CASSLEGGSHGYTF
>few|TRBV5-4|TRBJ2-6|-
TGTGCCAGCACCACTGGGGCCAACGTCCTGACTTTC
CASTTGANVLTF
>-|TRBV7-2|TRBJ2-1|-
TGTGCCAGCAGCTACGGAGGGAGCTCCTACAATGAGCAGTTCTTC
CASSYGGSSYNEQFF
>-|TRBV9|TRBJ1-2|TRBD1
TGTGCCAGCAGGCCGACAGGGGTCTATGGCTACACCTTC
CASRPTGVYGYTF
>-|TRBV11-2|TRBJ1-1|TRBD1
TGTGCCTCATGCCGGGACAGGGGAGACACTGAAGCTTTCTTT
CASCRDRGDTEAFF
>-|TRBV13|TRBJ1-1|-
TGTGCCAGCAGCTTAGTGGGGGGGAGGGGCACTGAAGCTTTCTTT
CASSLVGGRGTEAFF
>-|TRBV15|TRBJ2-5|TRBD1
TGTGCCACCATGGGGCAGGGGGCTTCCCAGGAGGAGACCCAGTACTTC
CATMGQGASQEETQYF
>-|TRBV29-1|TRBJ2-3|TRBD1
TGCAGCGTTGAAGATCCGGGACAGCATATAGATACGCAGTATTTT
CSVEDPGQHIDTQYF
>-|TRBV6-5|TRBJ2-7|-
TGTGCCAGCAGTTACTCGCCCTTCTCGTCAGGGTACGAGCAGTACTTC
CASSYSPFSSGYEQYF
>-|TRBV5-6|TRBJ2-1|-
TGTGCCAGCAGCTCAGTTATAAGCTCCTACAATGAGCAGTTCTTC
CASSSVISSYNEQFF
>-|TRBV18|TRBJ1-2|TRBD1
TGTGCCAGCTCACCTGGACAGGGGGACTATGGCTACACCTTC
CASSPGQGDYGYTF
>-|TRBV27|TRBJ2-1|-
TGTGCCAGCAGTTCCATCTATGACGGGGGAGTGGGTGTCAATGAGCAGTTCTTC
CASSSIYDGGVGVNEQFF
>once|TRBV19|TRBJ1-4|-
TGTGCCAGTAGTAGCAGGAGGAATGAAAAACTGTTTTTT
CASSSRRNEKLFF
>-|TRBV6-6|TRBJ1-5|TRBD1
TGTGCCAGCAGCCGACAGGGGCATCAGCCCCAGCATTTT
CASSRQGHQPQHF
>once|TRBV7-9|TRBJ1-1|TRBD1
TGTGCCAGCAGCTCAACGACAGGGATCGGGACTGAAGCTTTCTTT
CASSSTTGIGTEAFF
>-|TRBV28|TRBJ2-1|-
TGTGCCAGCAGCCTCGGAGCAGACTACAATGAGCAGTTCTTC
CASSLGADYNEQFF
>few|TRBV7-9|TRBJ1-2|-
TGTGCCAGCAGCTCACAGGGACCATATGGCTACACCTTC
CASSSQGPYGYTF
>few|TRBV6-6|TRBJ1-1|-
TGTGCCAGCAGTTACGGGGCGAGTGCCCAGAACACTGAAGCTTTCTTT
CASSYGASAQNTEAFF
>-|TRBV7-2|TRBJ2-5|-
TGTGCCAGCAGCTTAGGAGGAGGCGGAGAGACCCAGTACTTC
CASSLGGGGETQYF
>-|TRBV10-3|TRBJ2-7|-
TGTGCCACCAGTGAGTCGCCGGAGTACGAGCAGTACTTC
CATSESPEYEQYF